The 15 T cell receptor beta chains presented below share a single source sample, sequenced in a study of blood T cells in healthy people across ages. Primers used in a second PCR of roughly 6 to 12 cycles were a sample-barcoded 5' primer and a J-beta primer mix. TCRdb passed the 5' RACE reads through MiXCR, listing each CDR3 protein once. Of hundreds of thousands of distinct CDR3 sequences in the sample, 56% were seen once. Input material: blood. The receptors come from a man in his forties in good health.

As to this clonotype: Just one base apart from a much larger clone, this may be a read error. The CDR3 loop reads CAGSSGPYGYTF. DNA of the CDR3: TGTGCCGGCAGTTCTGGACCCTATGGCTACACCTTC. V usage is TRBV27 and J usage is TRBJ1-2; D is uncertain. Germline loops: CDR1 MNHEY, CDR2 SMNVEV (reference sequence). The CDR3 length is 12 residues.

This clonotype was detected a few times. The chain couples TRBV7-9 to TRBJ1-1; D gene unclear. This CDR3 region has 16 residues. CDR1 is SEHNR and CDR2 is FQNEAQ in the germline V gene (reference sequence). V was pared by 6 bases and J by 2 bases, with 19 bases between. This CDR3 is CASRSSWPASNTEAFF. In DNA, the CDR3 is TGTGCCAGCAGAAGTTCCTGGCCGGCATCAAACACTGAAGCTTTCTTT.

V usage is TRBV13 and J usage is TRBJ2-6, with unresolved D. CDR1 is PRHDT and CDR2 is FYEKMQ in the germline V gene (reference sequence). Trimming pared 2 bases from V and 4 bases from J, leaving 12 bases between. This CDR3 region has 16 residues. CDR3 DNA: TGTGCCAGCAGCTTAAACAGCGCCCTGGGGGCCAACGTCCTGACTTTC. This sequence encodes CASSLNSALGANVLTF.

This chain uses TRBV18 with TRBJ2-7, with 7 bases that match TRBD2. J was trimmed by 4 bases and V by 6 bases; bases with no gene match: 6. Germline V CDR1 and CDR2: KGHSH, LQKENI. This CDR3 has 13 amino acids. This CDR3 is CASSGGEGYEQYF. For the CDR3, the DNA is TGTGCCAGCTCGGGAGGGGAGGGGTACGAGCAGTACTTC.

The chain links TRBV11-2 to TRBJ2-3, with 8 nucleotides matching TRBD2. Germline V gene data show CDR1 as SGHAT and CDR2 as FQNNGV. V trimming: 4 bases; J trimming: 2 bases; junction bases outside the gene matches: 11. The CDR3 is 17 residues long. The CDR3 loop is CASSSGGTGGITDTQYF. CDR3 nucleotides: TGTGCCAGCAGCTCGGGGGGGACGGGAGGGATCACAGATACGCAGTATTTT.

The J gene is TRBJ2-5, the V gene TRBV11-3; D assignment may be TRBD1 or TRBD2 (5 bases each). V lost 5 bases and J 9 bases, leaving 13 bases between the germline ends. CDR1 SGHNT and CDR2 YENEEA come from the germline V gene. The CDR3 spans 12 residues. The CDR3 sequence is CASSRDEEPQYF. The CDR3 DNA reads TGTGCCAGCAGCAGGGACGAGGAGCCCCAGTACTTC.

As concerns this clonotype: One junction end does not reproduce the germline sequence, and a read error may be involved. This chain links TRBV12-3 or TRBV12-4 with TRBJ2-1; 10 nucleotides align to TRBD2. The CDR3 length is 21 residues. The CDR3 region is CASSPYRPIPSGSASYNGQFF. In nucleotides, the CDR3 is TGTGCCAGCAGTCCGTACCGGCCGATCCCTAGCGGGAGTGCCTCCTACAATGGGCAGTTCTTC.

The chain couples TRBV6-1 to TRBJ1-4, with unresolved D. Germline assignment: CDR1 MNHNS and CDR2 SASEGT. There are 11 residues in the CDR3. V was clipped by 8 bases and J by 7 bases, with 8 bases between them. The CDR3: CASGYGEKLFF. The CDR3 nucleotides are TGTGCCAGCGGCTATGGTGAAAAACTGTTTTTT.

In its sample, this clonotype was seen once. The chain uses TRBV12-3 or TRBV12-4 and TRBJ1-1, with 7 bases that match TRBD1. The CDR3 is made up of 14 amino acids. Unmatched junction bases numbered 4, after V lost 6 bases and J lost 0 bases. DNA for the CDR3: TGTGCCAGCAGGCATACAGGGGTGAACACTGAAGCTTTCTTT. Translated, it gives CASRHTGVNTEAFF.

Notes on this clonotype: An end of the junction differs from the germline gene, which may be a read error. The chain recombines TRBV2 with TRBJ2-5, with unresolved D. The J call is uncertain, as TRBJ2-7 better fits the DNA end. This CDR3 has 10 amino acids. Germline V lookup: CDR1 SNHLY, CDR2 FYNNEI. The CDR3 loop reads CAGSGNEQYF. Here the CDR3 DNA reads TGTGCCGGCAGTGGCAACGAGCAGTACTTC.

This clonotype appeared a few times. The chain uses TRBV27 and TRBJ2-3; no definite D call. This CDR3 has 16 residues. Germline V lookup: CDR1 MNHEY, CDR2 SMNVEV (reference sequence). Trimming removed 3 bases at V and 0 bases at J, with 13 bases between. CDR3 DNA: TGTGCCAGCAGTTTCCAGACCTACCCTAGCACAGATACGCAGTATTTT. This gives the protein CASSFQTYPSTDTQYF.

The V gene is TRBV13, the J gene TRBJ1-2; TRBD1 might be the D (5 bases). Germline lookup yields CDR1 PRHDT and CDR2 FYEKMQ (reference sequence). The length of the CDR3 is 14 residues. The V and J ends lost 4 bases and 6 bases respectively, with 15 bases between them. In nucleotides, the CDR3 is TGTGCCAGCAGCTCCGGGGCGGGTTATGATGGCTACACCTTC. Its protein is CASSSGAGYDGYTF.

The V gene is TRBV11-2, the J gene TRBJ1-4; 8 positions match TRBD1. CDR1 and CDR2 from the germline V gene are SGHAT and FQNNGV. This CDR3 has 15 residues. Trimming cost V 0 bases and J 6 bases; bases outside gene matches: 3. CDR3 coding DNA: TGTGCCAGCAGCTTAGAAAAGACAGGGGATGAAAAACTGTTTTTT. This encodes CASSLEKTGDEKLFF.

CDR3 DNA sequence: TGTGCCACCAAGCGGGACCTTCAAGAGACCCAGTACTTC. Encoded protein: CATKRDLQETQYF. The chain employs TRBV6-2 or TRBV6-3 and TRBJ2-5; 7 positions match TRBD2. The CDR3 is 13 amino acids. V shed 10 bases, J shed 2 bases, and the junction held 7 bases outside the gene matches. Germline V CDR1 and CDR2: MNHEY, SVGEGT.

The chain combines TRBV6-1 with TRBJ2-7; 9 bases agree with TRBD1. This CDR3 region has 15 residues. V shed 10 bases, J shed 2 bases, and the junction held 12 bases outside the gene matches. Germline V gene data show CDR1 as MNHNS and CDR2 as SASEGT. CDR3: CAIAAGTGRAYEQYF. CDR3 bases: TGTGCCATCGCTGCCGGGACAGGGAGGGCCTACGAGCAGTACTTC.